This T cell receptor beta chain was captured in a study of neurological immune-mediated disorders. This clonotype was counted at least ten times. Each CDR3 protein is one row after TCRdb ran MiXCR on the 5' RACE reads. The sample has over 25,000 distinct CDR3 sequences; about 1.6% are singletons. Sequencing was performed on PBMCs. The sequence was collected from a woman under 40 with multiple sclerosis.

The CDR3 is CASSRYGAATNEKLFF. The CDR3 nucleotides read TGTGCCAGCAGCCGCTATGGGGCAGCAACTAATGAAAAACTGTTTTTT. The chain combines TRBV4-2 with TRBJ1-4, with a possible D match to TRBD1 (5 bases). CDR3 length: 16 amino acids. From germline, CDR1 is LGHNA and CDR2 YNFKEQ. V was clipped by 4 bases and J by 0 bases, with 12 bases between them.